A selection of T cell receptor beta chains follows, all from one sample in a study of T cells in Graves' hyperthyroidism and ophthalmopathy. TCRdb fed the multiplex PCR reads into MiXCR, producing one record per CDR3 protein. The data contain about 640,000 distinct CDR3 sequences, about a fifth of them singletons. Sequencing was done on a sample of blood. The receptors were gathered from a man between 25 and 39 years old with Graves' ophthalmopathy. The CDR3 runs from the conserved cysteine through the conserved F or W. D genes are given only for firm matches. Only part of the rows carry a size: once, few, many, or a class if the clone is expanded.

J gene: TRBJ2-3
clone size: NA
D gene: TRBD2
V gene: TRBV4-1
CDR3 protein: CASSQGGGRTDTQYF
CDR3 DNA: TGCGCCAGCAGCCAAGGGGGGGGTCGGACAGATACGCAGTATTTT

J gene: TRBJ2-1
clone size: NA
D gene: TRBD2
V gene: TRBV5-1
CDR3 protein: CASTRTSGNYNEQFF
CDR3 DNA: TGCGCCAGCACCAGGACTAGCGGAAACTACAATGAGCAGTTCTTC

J gene: TRBJ2-1
clone size: many
D gene: NA
V gene: TRBV5-1
CDR3 protein: CASSLGAGIDNEQFF
CDR3 DNA: TGCGCCAGCAGCTTGGGCGCGGGAATCGACAATGAGCAGTTCTTC

J gene: TRBJ2-3
clone size: NA
D gene: NA
V gene: TRBV11-2
CDR3 protein: CASSPPEGGDTQYF
CDR3 DNA: TGTGCCAGCAGCCCTCCCGAGGGCGGAGATACGCAGTATTTT

J gene: TRBJ2-3
clone size: NA
D gene: NA
V gene: TRBV7-2
CDR3 protein: CASSSSRSSTDTQYF
CDR3 DNA: TGTGCCAGCAGCTCCAGTAGATCTAGCACAGATACGCAGTATTTT

J gene: TRBJ2-3
clone size: NA
D gene: NA
V gene: TRBV9
CDR3 protein: CASSVGVGDSTDTQYF
CDR3 DNA: TGTGCCAGCAGCGTAGGAGTGGGAGACAGCACAGATACGCAGTATTTT

J gene: TRBJ1-4
clone size: few
D gene: TRBD1
V gene: TRBV20-1
CDR3 protein: CSARDAKTGVEGKLFF
CDR3 DNA: TGCAGTGCTAGAGATGCAAAGACAGGGGTAGAAGGAAAACTGTTTTTT

J gene: TRBJ2-1
clone size: few
D gene: NA
V gene: TRBV30
CDR3 protein: CACLPGAEYNEQFF
CDR3 DNA: TGTGCCTGCCTACCGGGGGCGGAGTACAATGAGCAGTTCTTC

J gene: TRBJ2-7
clone size: NA
D gene: NA
V gene: TRBV18
CDR3 protein: CASSLGDEASSYEQYF
CDR3 DNA: TGTGCCAGCTCACTAGGGGACGAAGCCAGCTCCTACGAGCAGTACTTC

J gene: TRBJ2-1
clone size: many
D gene: NA
V gene: TRBV12-3/TRBV12-4
CDR3 protein: CASSRSAQEQFF
CDR3 DNA: TGTGCCAGCAGTCGTTCCGCTCAGGAGCAGTTCTTC

J gene: TRBJ2-3
clone size: NA
D gene: TRBD2
V gene: TRBV29-1
CDR3 protein: CSVQTTSDHTDTQYF
CDR3 DNA: TGCAGCGTTCAAACGACTAGCGATCACACAGATACGCAGTATTTT

J gene: TRBJ2-3
clone size: NA
D gene: NA
V gene: TRBV7-2
CDR3 protein: CASREIQSTDTQYF
CDR3 DNA: TGTGCCAGCAGGGAGATACAGAGCACAGATACGCAGTATTTT

J gene: TRBJ2-7
clone size: NA
D gene: TRBD1
V gene: TRBV30
CDR3 protein: CAWIPGQGPKEQYF
CDR3 DNA: TGTGCCTGGATACCGGGACAGGGCCCCAAGGAGCAGTACTTC

J gene: TRBJ1-2
clone size: many
D gene: NA
V gene: TRBV4-1
CDR3 protein: CASSPRTANYGYTF
CDR3 DNA: TGTGCCAGCAGTCCGCGGACGGCTAACTATGGCTACACCTTC

J gene: TRBJ2-7
clone size: few
D gene: NA
V gene: TRBV2
CDR3 protein: CASSEQGTSYEQYF
CDR3 DNA: TGTGCCAGCAGTGAACAGGGGACTTCCTACGAGCAGTACTTC

J gene: TRBJ2-3
clone size: many
D gene: NA
V gene: TRBV11-2
CDR3 protein: CASSFWSSTDTQYF
CDR3 DNA: TGTGCCAGCAGCTTCTGGTCTAGCACAGATACGCAGTATTTT

J gene: TRBJ1-1
clone size: NA
D gene: TRBD1
V gene: TRBV7-3
CDR3 protein: CASSLQGGVDRDEAFF
CDR3 DNA: TGTGCCAGCAGCTTACAAGGTGGGGTTGACAGGGATGAAGCTTTCTTT

J gene: TRBJ1-5
clone size: few
D gene: TRBD1
V gene: TRBV4-1
CDR3 protein: CASSQYPGQGRDQPQHF
CDR3 DNA: TGCGCCAGCAGCCAATATCCAGGACAGGGCCGTGATCAGCCCCAGCATTTT

J gene: TRBJ2-7
clone size: few
D gene: TRBD1
V gene: TRBV15
CDR3 protein: CATSSRRLGQGSYEQYF
CDR3 DNA: TGTGCCACCAGCTCAAGAAGGTTGGGACAGGGCTCCTACGAGCAGTACTTC

J gene: TRBJ2-2
clone size: few
D gene: TRBD2
V gene: TRBV18
CDR3 protein: CASSPSGNGGELFF
CDR3 DNA: TGTGCCAGCTCACCGAGCGGGAACGGCGGGGAGCTGTTTTTT

J gene: TRBJ2-3
clone size: few
D gene: TRBD2
V gene: TRBV11-2
CDR3 protein: CASSQVLAGGPGLDTQYF
CDR3 DNA: TGCGCCAGCAGCCAAGTACTAGCGGGAGGCCCTGGTCTGGATACGCAGTATTTT

J gene: TRBJ2-7
clone size: NA
D gene: TRBD2
V gene: TRBV2
CDR3 protein: CASRGAGGPHEQYF
CDR3 DNA: TGTGCCAGCAGGGGAGCGGGAGGGCCTCACGAGCAGTACTTC

J gene: TRBJ1-5
clone size: many
D gene: NA
V gene: TRBV6-1
CDR3 protein: CASSEGDGYQPQHF
CDR3 DNA: TGTGCCAGCAGTGAAGGTGACGGTTATCAGCCCCAGCATTTT

J gene: TRBJ1-1
clone size: many
D gene: NA
V gene: TRBV28
CDR3 protein: CASIMGGRDTEAFF
CDR3 DNA: TGTGCCAGCATCATGGGGGGTAGGGACACTGAAGCTTTCTTT

J gene: TRBJ1-5
clone size: many
D gene: TRBD1
V gene: TRBV28
CDR3 protein: CASSLGQGGQPQHF
CDR3 DNA: TGTGCCAGCAGTTTAGGACAGGGAGGACAGCCCCAGCATTTT

J gene: TRBJ2-5
clone size: many
D gene: NA
V gene: TRBV28
CDR3 protein: CASSSLQLQETQYF
CDR3 DNA: TGTGCCAGCAGTTCTTTGCAGCTCCAAGAGACCCAGTACTTC

J gene: TRBJ2-7
clone size: few
D gene: TRBD2
V gene: TRBV13
CDR3 protein: CASSLATSGSSYEQYF
CDR3 DNA: TGTGCCAGCAGCTTAGCCACTAGCGGGAGCTCCTACGAGCAGTACTTC

J gene: TRBJ2-7
clone size: few
D gene: TRBD2
V gene: TRBV5-1
CDR3 protein: CASSFLDSGRIDEQYF
CDR3 DNA: TGCGCCAGCAGCTTCCTCGATAGCGGGAGGATCGACGAGCAGTACTTC

J gene: TRBJ2-7
clone size: many
D gene: TRBD2
V gene: TRBV7-2
CDR3 protein: CASSPEGGRSYEQYF
CDR3 DNA: TGTGCCAGCAGCCCGGAAGGCGGGAGGTCTTACGAGCAGTACTTC

J gene: TRBJ2-1
clone size: many
D gene: TRBD2
V gene: TRBV3-1
CDR3 protein: CASSQDKGLAGADEQFF
CDR3 DNA: TGTGCCAGCAGCCAAGATAAGGGTCTAGCGGGAGCCGATGAGCAGTTCTTC

J gene: TRBJ2-1
clone size: NA
D gene: TRBD2
V gene: TRBV29-1
CDR3 protein: CSVVRREGYNEQFF
CDR3 DNA: TGCAGCGTTGTCCGGCGGGAGGGCTACAATGAGCAGTTCTTC

J gene: TRBJ2-6
clone size: NA
D gene: NA
V gene: TRBV7-3
CDR3 protein: CASKGAGANVLTF
CDR3 DNA: TGTGCCAGCAAAGGGGCTGGGGCCAACGTCCTGACTTTC

J gene: TRBJ2-2
clone size: NA
D gene: NA
V gene: TRBV7-2
CDR3 protein: CASSQVNGAGELFF
CDR3 DNA: TGTGCCAGCAGCCAAGTGAACGGGGCCGGGGAGCTGTTTTTT

J gene: TRBJ1-4
clone size: few
D gene: NA
V gene: TRBV2
CDR3 protein: CASRRGGTNEKLFF
CDR3 DNA: TGTGCCAGCAGAAGAGGGGGGACTAATGAAAAACTGTTTTTT

J gene: TRBJ1-6
clone size: many
D gene: TRBD1
V gene: TRBV4-1
CDR3 protein: CASSQVRGADNSPLHF
CDR3 DNA: TGCGCCAGCAGCCAAGTCAGGGGGGCGGATAATTCACCCCTCCACTTT

J gene: TRBJ1-5
clone size: few
D gene: TRBD1
V gene: TRBV6-2/TRBV6-3
CDR3 protein: CASSSSWTGSNQPQHF
CDR3 DNA: TGTGCCAGCAGCTCGAGTTGGACAGGGAGCAATCAGCCCCAGCATTTT

J gene: TRBJ2-5
clone size: few
D gene: TRBD2
V gene: TRBV20-1
CDR3 protein: CSARDRMGGQETQYF
CDR3 DNA: TGCAGTGCTAGAGATCGTATGGGGGGGCAAGAGACCCAGTACTTC

J gene: TRBJ2-1
clone size: many
D gene: NA
V gene: TRBV12-3/TRBV12-4
CDR3 protein: CASSLGEMEFF
CDR3 DNA: TGTGCCAGCAGTTTAGGGGAAATGGAGTTCTTC

J gene: TRBJ2-1
clone size: many
D gene: NA
V gene: TRBV7-8
CDR3 protein: CASSLEAGLNEQFF
CDR3 DNA: TGTGCCAGCAGCTTAGAAGCGGGCCTCAATGAGCAGTTCTTC

J gene: TRBJ2-7
clone size: NA
D gene: NA
V gene: TRBV28
CDR3 protein: CASSFILGQGSSYEQYF
CDR3 DNA: TGTGCCAGCAGTTTTATTTTGGGGCAGGGATCGTCCTACGAGCAGTACTTC

J gene: TRBJ2-1
clone size: few
D gene: NA
V gene: TRBV19
CDR3 protein: CASSKGWEYDEQFF
CDR3 DNA: TGTGCCAGTAGTAAGGGGTGGGAGTACGATGAGCAGTTCTTC

J gene: TRBJ2-5
clone size: many
D gene: TRBD2
V gene: TRBV28
CDR3 protein: CASSLTSSGSLETQYF
CDR3 DNA: TGTGCCAGCAGTTTAACGTCTAGCGGGAGTCTGGAGACCCAGTACTTC

J gene: TRBJ2-1
clone size: few
D gene: NA
V gene: TRBV20-1
CDR3 protein: CSARDYRVHNEQFF
CDR3 DNA: TGCAGTGCTAGAGATTACAGGGTCCACAATGAGCAGTTCTTC

J gene: TRBJ1-2
clone size: NA
D gene: TRBD1
V gene: TRBV25-1
CDR3 protein: CASSEGDRGYGYTF
CDR3 DNA: TGTGCCAGCAGTGAAGGGGACAGGGGTTATGGCTACACCTTC

J gene: TRBJ1-5
clone size: few
D gene: TRBD1
V gene: TRBV20-1
CDR3 protein: CSARVGDSLNQPQHF
CDR3 DNA: TGCAGTGCTAGAGTGGGGGACAGCCTCAATCAGCCCCAGCATTTT

J gene: TRBJ2-7
clone size: NA
D gene: TRBD1
V gene: TRBV6-2/TRBV6-3
CDR3 protein: CASRGQVRSYEQYF
CDR3 DNA: TGTGCCAGCAGGGGACAGGTCCGTTCCTACGAGCAGTACTTC

J gene: TRBJ2-7
clone size: NA
D gene: NA
V gene: TRBV6-5
CDR3 protein: CASSYSPSAEQYF
CDR3 DNA: TGTGCCAGCAGTTACTCCCCCAGCGCCGAGCAGTACTTC

J gene: TRBJ2-4
clone size: NA
D gene: NA
V gene: TRBV10-2
CDR3 protein: CASSEAPWRARAKNIQYF
CDR3 DNA: TGCGCCAGCAGTGAGGCCCCCTGGAGGGCGCGAGCCAAAAACATTCAGTACTTC

J gene: TRBJ1-1
clone size: few
D gene: TRBD1
V gene: TRBV11-2
CDR3 protein: CASSLRRQGGTEAFF
CDR3 DNA: TGTGCCAGCAGCTTAAGGAGACAGGGAGGGACTGAAGCTTTCTTT

J gene: TRBJ2-3
clone size: NA
D gene: TRBD2
V gene: TRBV28
CDR3 protein: CASSFQLGLAGSADTQYF
CDR3 DNA: TGTGCCAGCAGTTTTCAGTTAGGACTAGCGGGATCGGCAGATACGCAGTATTTT

J gene: TRBJ1-2
clone size: NA
D gene: NA
V gene: TRBV10-3
CDR3 protein: CASGGGQTNYGYTF
CDR3 DNA: TGTGCCTCAGGCGGAGGGCAAACTAACTATGGCTACACCTTC

J gene: TRBJ2-7
clone size: NA
D gene: TRBD1
V gene: TRBV7-8
CDR3 protein: CASSAPGQGGEQYF
CDR3 DNA: TGTGCCAGCAGCGCCCCGGGACAGGGTGGCGAGCAGTACTTC